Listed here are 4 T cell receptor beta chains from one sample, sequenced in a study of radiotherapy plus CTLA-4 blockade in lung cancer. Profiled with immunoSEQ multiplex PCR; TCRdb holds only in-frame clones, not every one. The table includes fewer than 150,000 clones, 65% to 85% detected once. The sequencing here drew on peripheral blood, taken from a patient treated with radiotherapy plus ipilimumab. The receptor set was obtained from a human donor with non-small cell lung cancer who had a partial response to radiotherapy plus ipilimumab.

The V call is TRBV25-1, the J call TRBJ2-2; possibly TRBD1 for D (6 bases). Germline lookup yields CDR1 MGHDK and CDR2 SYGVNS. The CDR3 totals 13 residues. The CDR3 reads CGVGDTNTGELFF. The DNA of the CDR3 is TGTGGTGTCGGGGACACGAACACCGGGGAGCTGTTTTTT.

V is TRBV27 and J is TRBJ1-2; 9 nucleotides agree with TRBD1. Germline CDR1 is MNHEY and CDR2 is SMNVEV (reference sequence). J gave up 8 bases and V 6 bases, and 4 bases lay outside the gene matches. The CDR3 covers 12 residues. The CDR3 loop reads CASSRQGGGYTF. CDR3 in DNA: TGTGCCAGCAGCCGACAGGGGGGAGGCTACACCTTC.

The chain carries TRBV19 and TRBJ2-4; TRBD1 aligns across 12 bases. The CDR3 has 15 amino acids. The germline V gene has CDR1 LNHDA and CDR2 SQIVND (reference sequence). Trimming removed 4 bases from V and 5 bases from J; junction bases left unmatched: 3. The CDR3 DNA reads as TGTGCCAGTAGTAGGGGGACAGGGGGCCAAAACATTCAGTACTTC. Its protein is CASSRGTGGQNIQYF.

The DNA of the CDR3 is TGTGCCAGCAGCGACGGGAGCTATGGCTACACCTTC. Translation: CASSDGSYGYTF. The rearrangement joins TRBV11-2 to TRBJ1-2, with no clear D. This CDR3 is built from 12 residues. Germline V CDR1 and CDR2: SGHAT, FQNNGV. Trimming shortened V by 5 bases and J by 4 bases, and 8 bases separated the two germline ends.